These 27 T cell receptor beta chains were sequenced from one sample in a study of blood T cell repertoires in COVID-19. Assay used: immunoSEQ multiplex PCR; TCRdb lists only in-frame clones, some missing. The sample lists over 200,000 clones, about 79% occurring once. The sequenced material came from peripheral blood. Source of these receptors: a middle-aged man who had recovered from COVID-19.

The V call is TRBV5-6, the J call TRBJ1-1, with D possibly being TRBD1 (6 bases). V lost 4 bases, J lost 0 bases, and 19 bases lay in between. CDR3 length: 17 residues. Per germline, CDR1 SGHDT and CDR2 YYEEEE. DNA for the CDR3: TGTGCCAGCAGCGCGATCCGGACAGTCGACATGAACACTGAAGCTTTCTTT. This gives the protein CASSAIRTVDMNTEAFF.

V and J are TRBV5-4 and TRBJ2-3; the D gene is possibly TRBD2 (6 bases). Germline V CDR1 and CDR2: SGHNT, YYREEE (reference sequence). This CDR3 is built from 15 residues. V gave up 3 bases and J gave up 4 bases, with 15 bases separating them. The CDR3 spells CASSSREKLSDTQYF. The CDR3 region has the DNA TGTGCCAGCAGCTCACGGGAGAAGCTTTCAGATACGCAGTATTTT.

The CDR3 DNA follows: TGTGCCACCAGTGATAGGACAGGCACAGATACGCAGTATTTT. This sequence encodes CATSDRTGTDTQYF. The gene calls are TRBV24-1 and TRBJ2-3; possible D gene TRBD1, 6 bases. Germline V gives CDR1 KGHDR, CDR2 SFDVKD. V lost 3 bases and J lost 1, with 7 bases in between. This CDR3 is 14 amino acids long.

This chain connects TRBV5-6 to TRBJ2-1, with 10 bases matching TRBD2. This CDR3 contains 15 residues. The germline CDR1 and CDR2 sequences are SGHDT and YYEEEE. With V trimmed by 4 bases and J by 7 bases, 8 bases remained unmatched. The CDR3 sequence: CASSPLAGVINEQFF. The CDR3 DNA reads TGTGCCAGCAGCCCCCTAGCGGGAGTAATTAATGAGCAGTTCTTC.

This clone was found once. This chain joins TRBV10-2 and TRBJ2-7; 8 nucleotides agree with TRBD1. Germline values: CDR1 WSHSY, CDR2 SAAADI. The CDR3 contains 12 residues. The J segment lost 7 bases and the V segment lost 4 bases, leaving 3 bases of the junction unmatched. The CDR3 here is CASSGTGMEQYF. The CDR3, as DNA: TGCGCCAGCAGTGGGACAGGGATGGAGCAGTACTTC.

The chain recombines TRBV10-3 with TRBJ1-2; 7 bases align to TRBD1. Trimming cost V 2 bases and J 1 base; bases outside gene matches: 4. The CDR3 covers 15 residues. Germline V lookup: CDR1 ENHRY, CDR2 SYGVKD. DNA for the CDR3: TGTGCCATCAGTGAGGGGACAGCGCTTAACTATGGCTACACCTTC. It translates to CAISEGTALNYGYTF.

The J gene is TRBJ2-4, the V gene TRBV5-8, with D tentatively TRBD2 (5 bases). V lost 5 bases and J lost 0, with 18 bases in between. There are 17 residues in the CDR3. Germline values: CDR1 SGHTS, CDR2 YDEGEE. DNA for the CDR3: TGTGCCAGCAGAGCGGTACTAACAGCGCTAGCCAAAAACATTCAGTACTTC. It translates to CASRAVLTALAKNIQYF.

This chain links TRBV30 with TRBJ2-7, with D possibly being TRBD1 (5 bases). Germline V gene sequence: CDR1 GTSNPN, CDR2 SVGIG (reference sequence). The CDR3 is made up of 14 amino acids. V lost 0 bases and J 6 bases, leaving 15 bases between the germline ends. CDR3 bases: TGTGCCTGGAGTGTTAAGGACATTCGAGGCGAGCAGTACTTC. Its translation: CAWSVKDIRGEQYF. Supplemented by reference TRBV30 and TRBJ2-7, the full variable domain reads SQTIHQWPATLVQPVGSPLSLECTVEGTSNPNLYWYRQAAGRGLQLLFYSVGIGQISSEVPQNLSASRPQDRQFILSSKKLLLSDSGFYLCAWSVKDIRGEQYFGPGTRLTVT.

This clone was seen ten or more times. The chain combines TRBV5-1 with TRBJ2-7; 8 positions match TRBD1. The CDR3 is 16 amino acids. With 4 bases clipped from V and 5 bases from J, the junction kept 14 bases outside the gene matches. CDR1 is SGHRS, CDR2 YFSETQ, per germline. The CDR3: CASSATAGGEHDEQYF. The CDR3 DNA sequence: TGCGCCAGCAGCGCCACAGCAGGGGGCGAACACGACGAGCAGTACTTC. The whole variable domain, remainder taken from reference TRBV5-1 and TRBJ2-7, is KAGVTQTPRYLIKTRGQQVTLSCSPISGHRSVSWYQQTPGQGLQFLFEYFSETQRNKGNFPGRFSGRQFSNSRSEMNVSTLELGDSALYLCASSATAGGEHDEQYFGPGTRLTVT.

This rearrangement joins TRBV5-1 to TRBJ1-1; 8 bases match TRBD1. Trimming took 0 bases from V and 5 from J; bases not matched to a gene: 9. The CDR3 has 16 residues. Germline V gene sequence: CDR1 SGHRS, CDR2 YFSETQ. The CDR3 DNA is TGCGCCAGCAGCTTGGGCGCAGGGGGCCTTGGGACTGAAGCTTTCTTT. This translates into CASSLGAGGLGTEAFF.

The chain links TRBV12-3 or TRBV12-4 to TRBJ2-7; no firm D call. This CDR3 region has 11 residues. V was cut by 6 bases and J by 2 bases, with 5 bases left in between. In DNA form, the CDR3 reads TGTGCCAGCAGCCGAGCCTACGAGCAGTACTTC. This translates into CASSRAYEQYF.

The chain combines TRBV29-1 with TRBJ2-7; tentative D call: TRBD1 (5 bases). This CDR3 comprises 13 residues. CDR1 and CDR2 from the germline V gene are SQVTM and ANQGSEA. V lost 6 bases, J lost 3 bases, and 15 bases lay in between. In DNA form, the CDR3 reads TGCAGCGTCCTGGTGGGGCCTAACTACGAGCAGTACTTC. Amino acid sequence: CSVLVGPNYEQYF.

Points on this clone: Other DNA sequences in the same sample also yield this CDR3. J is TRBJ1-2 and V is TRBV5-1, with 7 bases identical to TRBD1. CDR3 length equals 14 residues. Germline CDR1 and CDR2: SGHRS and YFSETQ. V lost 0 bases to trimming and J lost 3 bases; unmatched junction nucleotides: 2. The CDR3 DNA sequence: TGCGCCAGCAGCTTGGGCCAGGGGGACTATGGCTACACCTTC. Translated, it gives CASSLGQGDYGYTF.

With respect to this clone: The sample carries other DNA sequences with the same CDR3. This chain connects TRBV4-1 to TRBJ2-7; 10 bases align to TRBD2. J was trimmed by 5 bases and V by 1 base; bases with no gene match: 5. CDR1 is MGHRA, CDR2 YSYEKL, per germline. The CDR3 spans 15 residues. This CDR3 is CASSQVGLAGDEQYF. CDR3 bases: TGCGCCAGCAGCCAAGTGGGGCTAGCGGGAGACGAGCAGTACTTC.

The CDR3 loop is CATTDLGQASNTGELFF. The CDR3 DNA follows: TGTGCCACGACCGATTTGGGACAGGCTTCGAACACCGGGGAGCTGTTTTTT. The chain couples TRBV10-3 to TRBJ2-2; the match to TRBD1 covers 8 bases. CDR3 length: 17 residues. CDR1 is ENHRY and CDR2 is SYGVKD in the germline V gene. V lost 10 bases and J lost 0; bases outside the gene matches: 13.

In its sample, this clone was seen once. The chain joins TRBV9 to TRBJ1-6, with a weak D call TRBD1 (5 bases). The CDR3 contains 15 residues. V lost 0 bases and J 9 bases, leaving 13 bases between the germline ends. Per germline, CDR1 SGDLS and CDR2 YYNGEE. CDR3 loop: CASSVGAGESSPLHF. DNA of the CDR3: TGTGCCAGCAGCGTAGGGGCGGGGGAGAGTTCACCCCTCCACTTT.

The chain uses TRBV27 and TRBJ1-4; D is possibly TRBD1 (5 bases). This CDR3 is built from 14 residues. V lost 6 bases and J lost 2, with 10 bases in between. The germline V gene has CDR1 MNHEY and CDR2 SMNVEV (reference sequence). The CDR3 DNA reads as TGTGCCAGCAGCCCCAGGGCCACTAATGAAAAACTGTTTTTT. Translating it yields CASSPRATNEKLFF.

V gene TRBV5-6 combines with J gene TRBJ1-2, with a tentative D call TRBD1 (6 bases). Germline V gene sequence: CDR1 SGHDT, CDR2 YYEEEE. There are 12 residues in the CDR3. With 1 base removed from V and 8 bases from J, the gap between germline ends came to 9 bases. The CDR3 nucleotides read TGTGCCAGCAGCTTGCAGGGGATCGGCTACACCTTC. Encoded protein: CASSLQGIGYTF.

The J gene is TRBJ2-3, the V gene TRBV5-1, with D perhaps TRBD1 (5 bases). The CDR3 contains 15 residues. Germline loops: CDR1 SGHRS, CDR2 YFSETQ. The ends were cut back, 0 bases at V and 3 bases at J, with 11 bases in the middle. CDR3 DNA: TGCGCCAGCAGCTTGGTACAGGAAGGGACAGATACGCAGTATTTT. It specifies CASSLVQEGTDTQYF.

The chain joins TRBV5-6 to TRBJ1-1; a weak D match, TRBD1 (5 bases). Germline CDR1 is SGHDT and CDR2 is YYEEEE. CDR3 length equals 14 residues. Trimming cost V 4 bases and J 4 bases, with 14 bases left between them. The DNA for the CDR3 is TGTGCCAGCAGCATCGGGGCGCGGGGCACTGAAGCTTTCTTT. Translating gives CASSIGARGTEAFF.

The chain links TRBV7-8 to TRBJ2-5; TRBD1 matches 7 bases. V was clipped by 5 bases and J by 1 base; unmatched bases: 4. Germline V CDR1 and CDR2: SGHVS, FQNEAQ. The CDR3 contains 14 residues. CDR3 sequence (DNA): TGTGCCAGCAGCCCGGGACAGATCCAAGAGACCCAGTACTTC. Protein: CASSPGQIQETQYF.

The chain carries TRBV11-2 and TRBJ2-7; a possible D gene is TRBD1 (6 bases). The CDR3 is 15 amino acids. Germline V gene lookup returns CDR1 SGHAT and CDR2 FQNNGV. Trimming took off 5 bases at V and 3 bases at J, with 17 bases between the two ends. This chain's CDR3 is CASSSRGAGVYEQYF. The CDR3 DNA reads TGTGCCAGCAGCAGCAGGGGCGCCGGAGTCTACGAGCAGTACTTC.

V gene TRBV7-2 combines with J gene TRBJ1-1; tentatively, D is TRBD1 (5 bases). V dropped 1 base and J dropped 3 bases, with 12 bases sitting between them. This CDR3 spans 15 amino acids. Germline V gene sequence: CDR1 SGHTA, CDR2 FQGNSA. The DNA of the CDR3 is TGTGCCAGCAGCTTAGGGGGGGGTTCAGACACTGAAGCTTTCTTT. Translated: CASSLGGGSDTEAFF.

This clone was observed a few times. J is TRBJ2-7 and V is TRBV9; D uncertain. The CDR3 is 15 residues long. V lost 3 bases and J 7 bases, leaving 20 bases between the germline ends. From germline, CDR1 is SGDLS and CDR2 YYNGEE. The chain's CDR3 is CASSEAPTALGEQYF. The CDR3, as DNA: TGTGCCAGCAGCGAGGCCCCCACGGCCCTCGGGGAGCAGTACTTC.

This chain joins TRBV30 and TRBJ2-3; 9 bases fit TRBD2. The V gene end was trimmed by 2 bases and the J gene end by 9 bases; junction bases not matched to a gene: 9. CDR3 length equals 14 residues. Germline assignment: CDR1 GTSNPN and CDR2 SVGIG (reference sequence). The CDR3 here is CAWSLAGEDRTQYF. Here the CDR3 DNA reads TGTGCCTGGAGTTTAGCGGGAGAGGACCGGACGCAGTATTTT.

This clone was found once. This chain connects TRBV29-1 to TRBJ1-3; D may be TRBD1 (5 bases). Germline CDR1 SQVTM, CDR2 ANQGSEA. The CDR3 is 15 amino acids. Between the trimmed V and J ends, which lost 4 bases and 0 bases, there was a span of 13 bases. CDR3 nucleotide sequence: TGCAGCGTTGCCGGGACTGCAAGCTCTGGAAACACCATATATTTT. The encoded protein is CSVAGTASSGNTIYF.

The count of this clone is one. The CDR3 sequence is CASSPQGLVDEQFF. DNA for the CDR3: TGTGCCAGCAGTCCCCAGGGTCTGGTGGATGAGCAGTTCTTC. The rearrangement links TRBV27 to TRBJ2-1; D possibly corresponds to TRBD1 (5 bases). The CDR3 is made up of 14 amino acids. V shed 5 bases and J shed 8 bases, with 16 bases lying between them. Germline V gene data show CDR1 as MNHEY and CDR2 as SMNVEV (reference sequence).